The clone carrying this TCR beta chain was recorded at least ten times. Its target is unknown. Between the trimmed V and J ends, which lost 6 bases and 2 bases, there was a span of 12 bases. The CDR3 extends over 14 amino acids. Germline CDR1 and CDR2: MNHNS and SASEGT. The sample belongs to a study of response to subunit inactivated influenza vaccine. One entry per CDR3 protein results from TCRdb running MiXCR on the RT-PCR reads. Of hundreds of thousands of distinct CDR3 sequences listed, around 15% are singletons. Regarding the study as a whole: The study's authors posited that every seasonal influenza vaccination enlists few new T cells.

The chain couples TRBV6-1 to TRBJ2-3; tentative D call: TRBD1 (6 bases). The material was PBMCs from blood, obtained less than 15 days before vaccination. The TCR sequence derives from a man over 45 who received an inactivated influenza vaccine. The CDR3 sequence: CASSMGAVTDTQYF. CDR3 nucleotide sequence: TGTGCCAGCAGCATGGGGGCTGTCACAGATACGCAGTATTTT.